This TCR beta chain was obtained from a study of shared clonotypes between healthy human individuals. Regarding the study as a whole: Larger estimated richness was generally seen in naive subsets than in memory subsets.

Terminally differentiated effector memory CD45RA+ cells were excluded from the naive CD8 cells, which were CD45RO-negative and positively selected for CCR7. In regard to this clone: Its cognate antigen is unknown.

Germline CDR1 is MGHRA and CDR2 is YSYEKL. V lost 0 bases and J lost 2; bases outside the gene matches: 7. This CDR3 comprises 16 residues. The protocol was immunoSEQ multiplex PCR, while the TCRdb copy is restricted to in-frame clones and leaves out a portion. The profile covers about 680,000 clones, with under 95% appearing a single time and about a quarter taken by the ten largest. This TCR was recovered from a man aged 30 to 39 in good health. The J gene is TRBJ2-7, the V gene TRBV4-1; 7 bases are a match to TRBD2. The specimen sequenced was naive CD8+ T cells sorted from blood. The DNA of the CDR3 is TGCGCCAGCAGCCAAGAGAGGGCGGGAGACACCTACGAGCAGTACTTC. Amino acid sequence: CASSQERAGDTYEQYF.